Sequencing of this T cell receptor beta chain was carried out in a study of T-cell reconstitution after alpha-beta-depleted transplantation in children. Unique molecular identifiers were incorporated into the prepared TCRbeta library. TCRdb used MiXCR to reprocess the PCR reads, holding one entry per CDR3 protein. The sample contains approximately 400,000 distinct CDR3 sequences, approximately 11% of which appear only once. The length of the CDR3 is 15 residues. As regards this clonotype: A clone one base away is much larger, so this may be a read error.

The receptor was derived from a human donor who donated a stem cell graft to a child with acute myeloid leukemia. The V call is TRBV12-3 or TRBV12-4, the J call TRBJ2-5; D tentatively reads TRBD1 or TRBD2 (5 bases each). TRBJ2-1 matches the DNA end more closely, so the J call is doubtful. The sequencing used PBMCs from the stem cell graft donor, collected from the stem cell graft. CDR3 protein: CASSSGELGVETQFF. The CDR3 DNA is TGTGCCAGCAGTTCTGGAGAATTGGGGGTGGAGACCCAGTTCTTC.